Described below is a single T cell receptor beta chain sequence and its context. CDR1 is SGHTA and CDR2 is FQGNSA in the germline V gene. This CDR3 has 15 residues. With V trimmed by 5 bases and J by 7 bases, 7 bases remained unmatched. This specimen belongs to a study of blood T cell repertoires in COVID-19. Whole-study context: T cells, B-cell-depleted T cells, or PBMCs supplied cDNA or gDNA.

In the authors' workflow: Amplification of reference gene primers was used by the study to estimate nucleated cell counts. Profiled with immunoSEQ multiplex PCR; TCRdb holds only in-frame clones, not every one. V, J and clone size derive from that table, while D and trimming were established from the DNA sequence. The sample has over 200,000 clones, 87% seen once; the top ten hold 10%. In terms of age and location, participants ranged from about 18 to 90 years and lived in 24 US areas. In assigning cohorts, the study relied on participant-reported clinical history. V gene TRBV7-2 combines with J gene TRBJ2-3, with 12 positions matching TRBD2. The sequence came from a man aged 18 to 29 with acute COVID-19. Sequenced material: PBMCs or T cells enriched from blood (not recorded which). CDR3 sequence: CASSPVTSGGNTQYF. The CDR3 DNA sequence: TGTGCCAGCAGCCCCGTTACTAGCGGGGGGAATACGCAGTATTTT.